Listed here are 18 T cell receptor beta chains from one sample, sequenced in a study of T cells in Graves' hyperthyroidism and ophthalmopathy. RNA transcripts gave rise to amplified TCR beta CDR3 regions. The HTBI set primed first-round TCR CDR3 RT-PCR. One entry per CDR3 protein, called by TCRdb with MiXCR from the multiplex PCR reads. Of under 600,000 distinct CDR3 sequences in the sample, more than 15% were seen once. Sequencing was carried out using blood. These receptors all come from a woman aged 35 to 49 with Graves' ophthalmopathy.

At least ten counts were recorded for this clonotype. This chain links TRBV6-1 with TRBJ1-3; D remains unclear. The CDR3 is made up of 15 amino acids. In germline, CDR1 is MNHNS, CDR2 SASEGT. V was pared by 6 bases and J by 4 bases, with 16 bases between. The CDR3 bases are TGTGCCAGCAGCTCCGGGCCCGAAGGAGGAAACACCATATATTTT. It is translated as CASSSGPEGGNTIYF.

This clonotype was observed at least ten times. The chain links TRBV20-1 to TRBJ2-5; 7 positions agree with TRBD2. Germline CDR1 is DFQATT and CDR2 is SNEGSKA (reference sequence). CDR3 length: 14 residues. V lost 2 bases to trimming and J lost 8 bases; unmatched junction nucleotides: 11. The CDR3 region has the DNA TGCAGTGCTAGACCCCAGGGACTACTTGGTACCCAGTACTTC. Protein product: CSARPQGLLGTQYF.

This clonotype was seen many times. The chain couples TRBV7-8 to TRBJ2-7, with TRBD1 as a possible D gene (6 bases). Trimming pared 3 bases from V and 7 bases from J, leaving 28 bases between. The CDR3 is 18 residues long. Germline CDR1 is SGHVS and CDR2 is FQNEAQ. The CDR3 loop is CASSFRGPTSRLSSEQYF. CDR3 nucleotide sequence: TGTGCCAGCAGCTTCAGGGGACCGACCTCCCGATTGTCTAGTGAGCAGTACTTC. Complete variable domain (other parts from reference TRBV7-8 and TRBJ2-7): GAGVSQSPRYKVAKRGQDVALRCDPISGHVSLFWYQQALGQGPEFLTYFQNEAQLDKSGLPSDRFFAERPEGSVSTLKIQRTQQEDSAVYLCASSFRGPTSRLSSEQYFGPGTRLTVT.

This clonotype was picked up many times. The chain joins TRBV11-2 to TRBJ2-7; D is perhaps TRBD1 (5 bases). The CDR3 loop spans 13 amino acids. Trimming cost V 5 bases and J 3 bases, with 11 bases left between them. Per germline, CDR1 SGHAT and CDR2 FQNNGV. The CDR3 sequence is CASSPGLIYEQYF. CDR3 in DNA: TGTGCCAGCAGCCCAGGGTTAATCTACGAGCAGTACTTC.

This clonotype occurred a few times. This rearrangement joins TRBV7-9 to TRBJ1-4, with 8 positions matching TRBD1. The V segment lost 3 bases and the J segment 2 bases; nucleotides outside the gene matches: 5. Germline loops: CDR1 SEHNR, CDR2 FQNEAQ (reference sequence). The CDR3 contains 16 residues. The CDR3 sequence is CASSFGQGNTNEKLFF. DNA for the CDR3: TGTGCCAGCAGCTTCGGACAGGGAAACACTAATGAAAAACTGTTTTTT.

The J gene is TRBJ2-1, the V gene TRBV6-2 or TRBV6-3, with a weak D call TRBD1 (6 bases). V lost 5 bases and J lost 4, with 15 bases in between. Per germline, CDR1 MNHEY and CDR2 SVGEGT. The CDR3 covers 15 residues. CDR3 sequence (DNA): TGTGCCAGCAGTACCCACAGGGACCCTTACAATGAGCAGTTCTTC. It yields the protein CASSTHRDPYNEQFF.

This chain links TRBV7-4 with TRBJ1-1; TRBD1 might be the D (5 bases). CDR1 and CDR2 from the germline V gene are SGHVT and SQSDAQ. Trimming removed 3 bases at V and 5 bases at J, with 10 bases between. The CDR3 length is 13 residues. CDR3 sequence (DNA): TGTGCCAGCAGCTTTTCGACAGAGACTGAAGCTTTCTTT. Translating it yields CASSFSTETEAFF.

This clonotype was counted only a few times. J is TRBJ2-1 and V is TRBV28; TRBD2 matches 8 bases. J lost 6 bases, V lost 0 bases, and 13 bases had no gene match. The CDR3 runs to 18 residues. CDR1 and CDR2 (germline): MDHEN, SYDVKM. CDR3 DNA sequence: TGTGCCAGCAGTTTATGGAACGAACTAGCGGCAGGGGTCAATGAGCAGTTCTTC. It codes for CASSLWNELAAGVNEQFF.

This clonotype was found many times. The gene calls are TRBV18 and TRBJ2-1; no reliable D call. V gave up 3 bases and J gave up 5 bases, with 8 bases separating them. CDR1 KGHSH and CDR2 LQKENI come from the germline V gene. CDR3 length equals 13 residues. The DNA for the CDR3 is TGTGCCAGCTCACCGTCCCGGGACAATGAGCAGTTCTTC. This sequence encodes CASSPSRDNEQFF.

This clonotype showed up many times. J is TRBJ2-7 and V is TRBV7-8, with D possibly matching TRBD1 (6 bases). CDR3 size: 17 residues. The V end lost 0 bases, the J end lost 2 bases, and 17 bases lay between the germline ends. Germline CDR1 and CDR2: SGHVS and FQNEAQ. Written as DNA, the CDR3 is TGTGCCAGCAGCTTAGCGACCGGGACACTCGCCCCCTACGAGCAGTACTTC. As protein: CASSLATGTLAPYEQYF.

This clonotype occurred a few times. The gene calls are TRBV6-1 and TRBJ2-2; maybe TRBD1 (7 bases). From germline, CDR1 is MNHNS and CDR2 SASEGT. With 4 bases removed from V and 2 bases from J, the gap between germline ends came to 17 bases. The CDR3 runs 17 residues. The CDR3 bases are TGTGCCAGCAGTGCCGGAGGGACAGCACTAAACACCGGGGAGCTGTTTTTT. It translates to CASSAGGTALNTGELFF.

This chain uses TRBV5-1 with TRBJ2-2, with 13 bases aligning to TRBD2. Trimming at V came to 4 bases and at J to 5 bases, leaving 8 bases not matched to a gene. The CDR3 totals 17 residues. Per germline, CDR1 SGHRS and CDR2 YFSETQ. This chain's CDR3 is CASSAGLAGVGTGELFF. The CDR3, as DNA: TGCGCCAGCAGCGCAGGACTAGCGGGAGTTGGAACCGGGGAGCTGTTTTTT.

This chain's CDR3 is CASSEGYGTEAFF. CDR3 DNA sequence: TGTGCCAGCAGCGAAGGGTACGGCACTGAAGCTTTCTTT. The chain is built from TRBV9 and TRBJ1-1, with unresolved D. The V gene lost 3 bases and the J gene lost 4 bases, with 10 bases spanning the gap. CDR1 and CDR2 from the germline V gene are SGDLS and YYNGEE. This CDR3 is 13 amino acids long.

This clonotype occurred many times. The chain employs TRBV2 and TRBJ2-5; 8 bases fit TRBD2. Germline loops: CDR1 SNHLY, CDR2 FYNNEI. This CDR3 contains 13 residues. The V segment lost 6 bases and the J segment 3 bases; nucleotides outside the gene matches: 3. Here the CDR3 reads CASRAGAEETQYF. CDR3 nucleotide sequence: TGTGCCAGCAGAGCGGGGGCGGAAGAGACCCAGTACTTC. The full variable domain, with the rest looked up from reference TRBV2 and TRBJ2-5, is EPEVTQTPSHQVTQMGQEVILRCVPISNHLYFYWYRQILGQKVEFLVSFYNNEISEKSEIFDDQFSVERPDGSNFTLKIRSTKLEDSAMYFCASRAGAEETQYFGPGTRLLVL.

This clonotype occurred a few times. This chain uses TRBV4-2 with TRBJ2-1; 9 bases align to TRBD1. The ends lost 0 bases at V and 6 bases at J; junction bases unmatched: 6. From germline, CDR1 is LGHNA and CDR2 YNFKEQ. The CDR3 contains 16 residues. This CDR3 is CASSQEGQGHGNEQFF. The CDR3 DNA reads TGTGCCAGCAGCCAAGAGGGACAGGGTCATGGCAATGAGCAGTTCTTC.

The V gene is TRBV6-4, the J gene TRBJ1-2; 10 nucleotides line up with TRBD1. Germline V lookup: CDR1 MRHNA, CDR2 SNTAGT. This CDR3 is built from 17 residues. The V segment lost 4 bases and the J segment 3 bases; nucleotides outside the gene matches: 11. CDR3 amino acids: CASSAQFEGQGHYGYTF. The CDR3 DNA follows: TGTGCCAGCAGTGCCCAATTTGAGGGACAGGGGCACTATGGCTACACCTTC.

This clonotype was recorded many times. The chain links TRBV7-8 to TRBJ2-7, with unresolved D. The germline gives CDR1 SGHVS, CDR2 FQNEAQ. This CDR3 has 13 residues. V lost 2 bases, J lost 7 bases, and 12 bases lay in between. The CDR3 region has the DNA TGTGCCAGCAGCTTAAGCAATCTGGGGGAGCAGTACTTC. Its protein is CASSLSNLGEQYF.

With respect to this clonotype: Sequence at one end of the junction differs from germline and may be a read error. CDR3 nucleotide sequence: TGTGCCAGCAGCCCCTCGGGAATTCTTAGCACAGATACGCAGTGTTTT. Protein sequence: CASSPSGILSTDTQCF. The chain employs TRBV13 and TRBJ2-3, with TRBD2 as a possible D gene (5 bases). Germline V gene sequence: CDR1 PRHDT, CDR2 FYEKMQ (reference sequence). The CDR3 spans 16 residues.